This passage covers 4 T cell receptor beta chains from one sample sequenced in a study of cytomegalovirus exposure and HLA in healthy donors. Amplification used 60 Vbeta primers and 13 Jbeta primers. Libraries were prepared by immunoSEQ multiplex PCR; TCRdb keeps only in-frame clonotypes and omits some of them. The data show a few hundred thousand clones, roughly 80% seen once. Sequenced input: PBMCs. All receptors derive from a man aged 25-45 years in good health and CMV-seronegative.

The chain is built from TRBV19 and TRBJ1-5; D not resolved. CDR3 length equals 13 residues. V was shortened by 5 bases and J by 1 base, with 6 bases between the two germline ends. The germline CDR1 and CDR2 sequences are LNHDA and SQIVND (reference sequence). CDR3: CASSSFSNQPQHF. The CDR3 coding sequence is TGTGCCAGTAGTTCCTTCAGCAATCAGCCCCAGCATTTT.

The gene calls are TRBV29-1 and TRBJ2-5; no definite D call. With the DNA end fitting TRBJ2-7 better, the J assignment may be wrong. The CDR3 loop spans 13 amino acids. Germline V gene lookup returns CDR1 SQVTM and CDR2 ANQGSEA. The CDR3 DNA reads TGCAGCGTTGGTACAGCCGATTCCTACGAGCAGTACTTC. Protein: CSVGTADSYEQYF.

V and J are TRBV7-9 and TRBJ2-6, with D unclear. This CDR3 is 14 amino acids long. Germline loops: CDR1 SEHNR, CDR2 FQNEAQ (reference sequence). Trimming removed 0 bases from V and 4 bases from J, with 4 bases in between. The CDR3 bases are TGTGCCAGCAGCTTAGCGGGCGGGGCCAACGTCCTGACTTTC. Its protein is CASSLAGGANVLTF.

The chain combines TRBV6-4 with TRBJ1-5; 7 positions agree with TRBD1. Trimming removed 5 bases from V and 2 bases from J; junction bases left unmatched: 9. CDR1 and CDR2 (germline): MRHNA, SNTAGT. This CDR3 has 16 residues. The CDR3 region has the DNA TGTGCCAGCAGTTTTAACAGGGGACGGGGCAATCAGCCCCAGCATTTT. Its translation is CASSFNRGRGNQPQHF.